The 27 T cell receptor beta chains in this list originate from one sample, sequenced in a study of OX40 agonist ivuxolimab in advanced cancers. Libraries were prepared by immunoSEQ multiplex PCR; TCRdb keeps only in-frame clonotypes and omits some of them. Here the sample spans roughly 83,000 clones, 91% being singletons. The sample in question was CD4+ or CD8+ T cells sorted from blood, obtained in a trial of the OX40 agonist ivuxolimab. All receptors derive from an adult with an advanced solid tumor such as melanoma, head and neck, liver or kidney cancer.

The gene calls are TRBV5-1 and TRBJ2-3, with no clear D. The CDR3 has 15 residues. V was pared by 3 bases and J by 1 base, with 12 bases between. Germline V CDR1 and CDR2: SGHRS, YFSETQ. DNA for the CDR3: TGCGCCAGCAGCTCCACGATAGGGCGCACAGATACGCAGTATTTT. This translates into CASSSTIGRTDTQYF.

This CDR3 reads CASSPYPRVNEQYF. For the CDR3, the DNA is TGTGCCAGCTCACCATACCCCAGGGTCAACGAGCAGTACTTC. The J gene is TRBJ2-7, the V gene TRBV18, with a tentative D call TRBD1 (5 bases). Germline lookup yields CDR1 KGHSH and CDR2 LQKENI. V lost 2 bases, J lost 5 bases, and 13 bases lay in between. CDR3 length: 14 amino acids.

The rearrangement uses TRBV30 and TRBJ2-7; D remains unclear. Germline values: CDR1 GTSNPN, CDR2 SVGIG (reference sequence). Trimming removed 1 base from V and 2 bases from J, with 6 bases in between. The CDR3 spans 12 residues. The CDR3 spells CAWSDLTYEQYF. CDR3 coding DNA: TGTGCCTGGAGTGACCTTACCTACGAGCAGTACTTC.

This sequence joins TRBV30 and TRBJ2-1, with D possibly matching TRBD1 (6 bases). V was cut by 5 bases and J by 0 bases, with 14 bases left in between. From germline, CDR1 is GTSNPN and CDR2 SVGIG (reference sequence). The CDR3 is made up of 15 amino acids. The CDR3 protein is CAWEGQPFSYNEQFF. In DNA, the CDR3 is TGTGCCTGGGAAGGACAGCCCTTCTCCTACAATGAGCAGTTCTTC.

The chain is built from TRBV30 and TRBJ1-2; D is unclear. V lost 3 bases and J lost 7, with 6 bases in between. Germline V gene lookup returns CDR1 GTSNPN and CDR2 SVGIG (reference sequence). This CDR3 has 10 residues. The CDR3 DNA follows: TGTGCCTGGAGAGTGGTTGGCTACACCTTC. Residues: CAWRVVGYTF. The full variable domain, its missing parts supplied by reference TRBV30 and TRBJ1-2, is SQTIHQWPATLVQPVGSPLSLECTVEGTSNPNLYWYRQAAGRGLQLLFYSVGIGQISSEVPQNLSASRPQDRQFILSSKKLLLSDSGFYLCAWRVVGYTFGSGTRLTVV.

The chain's CDR3 is CASSPFTEAFF. DNA of the CDR3: TGTGCCAGCAGCCCATTCACTGAAGCTTTCTTT. The chain uses TRBV7-9 and TRBJ1-1; D is uncertain. The CDR3 covers 11 residues. Trimming removed 5 bases at V and 4 bases at J, with 5 bases between. Germline loops: CDR1 SEHNR, CDR2 FQNEAQ (reference sequence).

This rearrangement joins TRBV30 to TRBJ1-5; D remains ambiguous. Germline V lookup: CDR1 GTSNPN, CDR2 SVGIG (reference sequence). The CDR3 totals 16 residues. Trimming removed 2 bases at V and 0 bases at J, with 14 bases between. In DNA, the CDR3 is TGTGCCTGGAGTTCCGCTGTACAGATTAGCAATCAGCCCCAGCATTTT. This gives the protein CAWSSAVQISNQPQHF.

The V and J genes are TRBV6-5 and TRBJ1-2; D is possibly TRBD1 (6 bases). Germline assignment: CDR1 MNHEY and CDR2 SVGAGI. CDR3 length: 15 residues. Trimming pared 6 bases from V and 5 bases from J, leaving 19 bases between. The chain's CDR3 is CASSFGQSLLYGYTF. CDR3 coding DNA: TGTGCCAGCAGCTTCGGACAGAGTCTTCTATATGGCTACACCTTC.

About this clone: Since a much larger clone is just one base distant, this may be a read error. The V and J genes are TRBV7-8 and TRBJ2-3; the D is unclear. Per germline, CDR1 SGHVS and CDR2 FQNEAQ. This CDR3 comprises 13 residues. The V end was cut by 1 base, the J end by 2 bases, with 4 bases between. The CDR3 is CASSLETTDTQYF. CDR3 bases: TGTGCCAGCAGCTTAGAAACCACAGATACGCAGTATTTT.

CDR3 amino acids: CAWRGGSNQPQHF. The CDR3 DNA sequence: TGTGCCTGGAGGGGGGGGAGCAATCAGCCCCAGCATTTT. This rearrangement joins TRBV30 to TRBJ1-5; D is possibly TRBD1 (5 bases). Between the trimmed V and J ends, which lost 3 bases and 1 base, there was a span of 7 bases. CDR1 is GTSNPN, CDR2 SVGIG, per germline (reference sequence). The CDR3 runs to 13 residues.

The rearrangement uses TRBV7-2 and TRBJ1-1; D uncertain. This CDR3 has 15 amino acids. Looked up from germline, CDR1 is SGHTA and CDR2 is FQGNSA. Trimming removed 5 bases from V and 3 bases from J, with 16 bases in between. The DNA of the CDR3 is TGTGCCAGCAGCCCGTCTTCCGGGGTTTACACTGAAGCTTTCTTT. It codes for CASSPSSGVYTEAFF.

The chain carries TRBV6-5 and TRBJ1-5, with a tentative D call TRBD1 (5 bases). Germline loops: CDR1 MNHEY, CDR2 SVGAGI. V shed 5 bases and J shed 2 bases, with 13 bases lying between them. The CDR3 length is 15 residues. The CDR3 DNA reads TGTGCCAGCAGTAACGGGATAGGGGGCAATCAGCCCCAGCATTTT. It is translated as CASSNGIGGNQPQHF.

Comment on this clone: Germline is not matched at one junction end, which may reflect a read error. Other nucleotide sequences in the sample specify the same CDR3. The V and J genes are TRBV13 and TRBJ1-5, with D tentatively TRBD1 (5 bases). This CDR3 contains 13 residues. Germline values: CDR1 PRHDT, CDR2 FYEKMQ (reference sequence). The CDR3 loop reads CASSLGGDQPQHF. The CDR3, as DNA: TGTGCCAGCAGCTTAGGAGGGGATCAGCCCCAACATTTT.

There are a few counts of this clone. The chain links TRBV27 to TRBJ1-5; 7 positions agree with TRBD1. This CDR3 contains 15 residues. The germline gives CDR1 MNHEY, CDR2 SMNVEV (reference sequence). V lost 4 bases, J lost 0 bases, and 3 bases stayed unmatched. DNA for the CDR3: TGTGCCAGCAGTTACAGGGGTTATAGCAATCAGCCCCAGCATTTT. Its translation is CASSYRGYSNQPQHF.

This clone was found once. This chain uses TRBV29-1 with TRBJ1-1; no clear D gene. Germline loops: CDR1 SQVTM, CDR2 ANQGSEA. The CDR3 extends over 13 amino acids. Trimming removed 4 bases from V and 1 base from J, with 10 bases in between. The CDR3 is CSVVPAANTEAFF. The CDR3, as DNA: TGCAGCGTTGTGCCGGCGGCGAACACTGAAGCTTTCTTT.

The rearrangement links TRBV4-1 to TRBJ1-4; maybe TRBD1 (6 bases). Between the trimmed V and J ends, which lost 1 base and 4 bases, there was a span of 10 bases. Germline values: CDR1 MGHRA, CDR2 YSYEKL. The CDR3 extends over 15 amino acids. Written as DNA, the CDR3 is TGCGCCAGCAGCCAAGGTACAGGGTATAATGAAAAACTGTTTTTT. Amino acids: CASSQGTGYNEKLFF.

The chain carries TRBV4-2 and TRBJ2-7; 10 bases agree with TRBD2. Trimming at V came to 6 bases and at J to 6 bases, leaving 11 bases not matched to a gene. The CDR3 is 15 amino acids. Germline CDR1 LGHNA, CDR2 YNFKEQ. CDR3 sequence (DNA): TGTGCCAGCAGTTCCATACTAGCGGGGAAGGGCGAGCAGTACTTC. Amino acid sequence: CASSSILAGKGEQYF.

The CDR3 DNA follows: TGTGCCAGCGGTTCCGGGACAGCCTACGAGCAGTACTTC. This gives the protein CASGSGTAYEQYF. The chain joins TRBV25-1 to TRBJ2-7, with 7 bases that match TRBD1. V lost 8 bases, J lost 2 bases, and 6 bases stayed unmatched. Germline assignment: CDR1 MGHDK and CDR2 SYGVNS. The CDR3 covers 13 residues.

The chain uses TRBV30 and TRBJ1-5; maybe TRBD1 (6 bases). Per germline, CDR1 GTSNPN and CDR2 SVGIG (reference sequence). This CDR3 has 15 residues. The germline V and J ends were trimmed by 0 bases and 2 bases, with 11 bases remaining between them. For the CDR3, the DNA is TGTGCCTGGAGTGTACAGGGTCGGGGCAATCAGCCCCAGCATTTT. Translated, it gives CAWSVQGRGNQPQHF.

The chain is built from TRBV30 and TRBJ2-2; 12 bases agree with TRBD1. The length of the CDR3 is 17 residues. CDR1 is GTSNPN, CDR2 SVGIG, per germline (reference sequence). V lost 1 base, J lost 6 bases, and 9 bases stayed unmatched. The CDR3 DNA reads as TGTGCCTGGAGTGCCCGGGACAGGGGGCGCTTTTCCGGGGAGCTGTTTTTT. Amino acid sequence: CAWSARDRGRFSGELFF. Looking up the rest from reference TRBV30 and TRBJ2-2 gives the full variable domain: SQTIHQWPATLVQPVGSPLSLECTVEGTSNPNLYWYRQAAGRGLQLLFYSVGIGQISSEVPQNLSASRPQDRQFILSSKKLLLSDSGFYLCAWSARDRGRFSGELFFGEGSRLTVL.

The V and J genes are TRBV19 and TRBJ2-7; D not certain. Trimming pared 1 base from V and 4 bases from J, leaving 14 bases between. This CDR3 region has 15 residues. The germline V gene encodes CDR1 LNHDA and CDR2 SQIVND (reference sequence). CDR3 sequence reads: CASSIGPAGVYEQYF. CDR3 in DNA: TGTGCCAGTAGTATAGGTCCCGCCGGTGTGTACGAGCAGTACTTC. Supplemented by reference TRBV19 and TRBJ2-7, the full variable domain reads DGGITQSPKYLFRKEGQNVTLSCEQNLNHDAMYWYRQDPGQGLRLIYYSQIVNDFQKGDIAEGYSVSREKKESFPLTVTSAQKNPTAFYLCASSIGPAGVYEQYFGPGTRLTVT.

This clone was seen only a few times. V gene TRBV4-1 combines with J gene TRBJ2-7; D possibly corresponds to TRBD1 (6 bases). CDR1 MGHRA and CDR2 YSYEKL come from the germline V gene. V shed 5 bases and J shed 4 bases, with 12 bases lying between them. This CDR3 has 13 amino acids. CDR3 coding DNA: TGCGCCAGCAGCTATAAACAGGGTTACGAGCAGTACTTC. It encodes CASSYKQGYEQYF.

As regards this clone: One end of the junction is discordant with germline, which a read error may explain. The CDR3 nucleotides read TGTGCCAGCAGTGACAGGGGATTATATCAGCCCCGGCATTTT. Protein: CASSDRGLYQPRHF. V gene TRBV28 combines with J gene TRBJ1-5, with 8 bases lining up with TRBD1. CDR3 size: 14 residues. Germline V CDR1 and CDR2: MDHEN, SYDVKM.

This clone was counted once. The chain has TRBV9 and TRBJ1-1; D perhaps matches TRBD1 (5 bases). The CDR3 is 12 amino acids. CDR1 SGDLS and CDR2 YYNGEE come from the germline V gene. The V end lost 3 bases, the J end lost 6 bases, and 9 bases lay between the germline ends. Here the CDR3 DNA reads TGTGCCAGCAGCGCCGGGGGAGCTGAAGCTTTCTTT. Its translation is CASSAGGAEAFF.

CDR3 loop: CASSPLGQGVSTEAFF. The CDR3 coding sequence is TGTGCCAGCAGTCCGCTGGGACAGGGGGTTAGCACTGAAGCTTTCTTT. The chain has TRBV27 and TRBJ1-1; 11 bases line up with TRBD1. Germline CDR1 reads MNHEY; CDR2 reads SMNVEV (reference sequence). Losses at the gene ends were 5 bases for V and 4 bases for J; bases not matched to a gene: 9. CDR3 length: 16 residues.

The genes are TRBV7-6 and TRBJ2-1, with D possibly being TRBD1 or TRBD2 (6 bases each). The germline gives CDR1 SGHVS, CDR2 FNYEAQ. Trimming cost V 1 base and J 3 bases, with 7 bases left between them. This CDR3 region has 14 residues. CDR3 nucleotides: TGTGCCAGCAGCTTAGAGGGGGGCTACAATGAGCAGTTCTTC. It translates to CASSLEGGYNEQFF.

This clone has just one count. V gene TRBV27 combines with J gene TRBJ2-1, with D unresolved. The CDR3 has 13 amino acids. CDR1 and CDR2 from the germline V gene are MNHEY and SMNVEV (reference sequence). V lost 6 bases, J lost 3 bases, and 9 bases lay in between. CDR3 DNA sequence: TGTGCCAGCAGACCAACCAGCTACAATGAGCAGTTCTTC. Translating gives CASRPTSYNEQFF.